These T cell receptor beta chains were read from a single sample in a study of early T cells in non-severe SARS-CoV-2 infection. Via MiXCR, TCRdb re-called the 5' RACE reads, giving one row per CDR3 protein. The table includes 45,000 to 55,000 distinct CDR3 sequences, around 9.5% detected once. The specimen was whole blood. These receptors all stem from an adult who was a healthcare worker with PCR-confirmed SARS-CoV-2 infection or an uninfected control (not recorded which). Each CDR3 is given with its conserved first and last residue. The order of the fields is J gene, clone size, V gene, D gene, CDR3 DNA, CDR3 protein. The D gene is left open where the match is weak. The listing skips clone size in some rows; elsewhere it reads once, few, many or a size class.

J gene: TRBJ2-1; clone size: many; V gene: TRBV7-6; D gene: TRBD2; CDR3 DNA: TGTGCCAGCAGCCCTAGGACTAGCGGATCCTACAATGAGCAGTTCTTC; CDR3 protein: CASSPRTSGSYNEQFF
J gene: TRBJ2-3; clone size: many; V gene: TRBV5-1; D gene: TRBD2; CDR3 DNA: TGCGCCAGCAGCGCCGGACTAGCAACAGATACGCAGTATTTT; CDR3 protein: CASSAGLATDTQYF
J gene: TRBJ2-1; clone size: .; V gene: TRBV28; D gene: TRBD2; CDR3 DNA: TGTGCCAGCAGTTCACCAGCTACTAGCGGCGCCTACAATGAGCAGTTCTTC; CDR3 protein: CASSSPATSGAYNEQFF
J gene: TRBJ1-2; clone size: many; V gene: TRBV18; D gene: .; CDR3 DNA: TGTGCCAGCTCACCATTGCCCACGGTGGGGGGGCGAGATGGCTACACCTTC; CDR3 protein: CASSPLPTVGGRDGYTF
J gene: TRBJ2-1; clone size: many; V gene: TRBV27; D gene: .; CDR3 DNA: TGTGCCAGCAGTTTCGCCAGGGCACCTAACAATGAGCAGTTCTTC; CDR3 protein: CASSFARAPNNEQFF
J gene: TRBJ2-7; clone size: .; V gene: TRBV20-1; D gene: TRBD1; CDR3 DNA: TGCAGTGCCCCGCTCGTCCCAGGGGGTAGCCACGAGCAGTACTTC; CDR3 protein: CSAPLVPGGSHEQYF
J gene: TRBJ2-7; clone size: few; V gene: TRBV11-2; D gene: .; CDR3 DNA: TGTGCCAGCAGCTTTGTCGGCGGAAGCTCCTACGAGCAGTACTTC; CDR3 protein: CASSFVGGSSYEQYF
J gene: TRBJ1-2; clone size: few; V gene: TRBV4-1; D gene: .; CDR3 DNA: TGCGCCAGCAGCCAAGGAGTTTATGGCTACACCTTC; CDR3 protein: CASSQGVYGYTF
J gene: TRBJ2-1; clone size: many; V gene: TRBV28; D gene: TRBD1; CDR3 DNA: TGTGCCAGCAGTATCAGGACAGGTTACAATGAGCAGTTCTTC; CDR3 protein: CASSIRTGYNEQFF
J gene: TRBJ1-5; clone size: many; V gene: TRBV6-6; D gene: TRBD1; CDR3 DNA: TGTGCCAGCAGTTCGGGACAGGCGGGAGATCAGCCCCAGCATTTT; CDR3 protein: CASSSGQAGDQPQHF
J gene: TRBJ2-3; clone size: few; V gene: TRBV29-1; D gene: .; CDR3 DNA: TGCAGCGTGGGAGGACTGTCAACGCAGTATTTT; CDR3 protein: CSVGGLSTQYF
J gene: TRBJ1-2; clone size: .; V gene: TRBV12-3/TRBV12-4; D gene: TRBD1; CDR3 DNA: TGTGCCAGCAGTTTATGGGGACAGGGGAGGTCTAGCTATGGCTACACCTTC; CDR3 protein: CASSLWGQGRSSYGYTF
J gene: TRBJ1-1; clone size: many; V gene: TRBV7-9; D gene: .; CDR3 DNA: TGTGCCAGCCTTATAGGCGGGCGGGAGGGGAACACTGAAGCTTTCTTT; CDR3 protein: CASLIGGREGNTEAFF
J gene: TRBJ2-4; clone size: many; V gene: TRBV29-1; D gene: TRBD1; CDR3 DNA: TGCAGCGCCGCCCCAGGGGGCGCGCGTTTGAGCATTCAGTACTTC; CDR3 protein: CSAAPGGARLSIQYF
J gene: TRBJ2-2; clone size: once; V gene: TRBV12-5; D gene: .; CDR3 DNA: TGTGCTAGTGGTTGGGGTTCGGGGGAGCTGTTTTTT; CDR3 protein: CASGWGSGELFF
J gene: TRBJ2-1; clone size: many; V gene: TRBV10-2; D gene: TRBD2; CDR3 DNA: TGCGCCAGCAGCGACGGGACTAGCGTCCCCTACAATGAGCAGTTCTTC; CDR3 protein: CASSDGTSVPYNEQFF
J gene: TRBJ2-7; clone size: .; V gene: TRBV7-9; D gene: .; CDR3 DNA: TGTGCCAGCAGCTCCGACAGGTACTACGAGCAGTACTTC; CDR3 protein: CASSSDRYYEQYF
J gene: TRBJ2-7; clone size: many; V gene: TRBV7-9; D gene: .; CDR3 DNA: TGTGCCAGCAGCTTAGCCTCCAGCTCCTACGAGCAGTACTTC; CDR3 protein: CASSLASSSYEQYF
J gene: TRBJ1-5; clone size: .; V gene: TRBV4-1; D gene: .; CDR3 DNA: TGCGCCACCAGCCAAGTTACCTATGGTCGAGGGAGTGAAAGCAATCAGCCCCAGCATTTT; CDR3 protein: CATSQVTYGRGSESNQPQHF
J gene: TRBJ1-1; clone size: many; V gene: TRBV4-1; D gene: .; CDR3 DNA: TGCGCCAGCCTCGACGGCGGCGAAGCTTTCTTT; CDR3 protein: CASLDGGEAFF
J gene: TRBJ1-6; clone size: few; V gene: TRBV20-1; D gene: .; CDR3 DNA: TGCAGTGCTAAGGATCAGGGTTTCGGTTCACCCCTCCACTTT; CDR3 protein: CSAKDQGFGSPLHF
J gene: TRBJ1-6; clone size: few; V gene: TRBV7-9; D gene: .; CDR3 DNA: TGTGCCAGCACCCGACTGGGGGAGAGAAATTCACCCCTCCACTTT; CDR3 protein: CASTRLGERNSPLHF
J gene: TRBJ2-1; clone size: many; V gene: TRBV10-1; D gene: .; CDR3 DNA: TGCGCCAGCAGCGCCAAGCGGGCCTCCTACAATGAGCAGTTCTTC; CDR3 protein: CASSAKRASYNEQFF
J gene: TRBJ1-2; clone size: many; V gene: TRBV19; D gene: TRBD1; CDR3 DNA: TGTGCCAGTAGTGCCGACAGGGTGCTCTATGGCTACACCTTC; CDR3 protein: CASSADRVLYGYTF
J gene: TRBJ2-7; clone size: many; V gene: TRBV7-6; D gene: TRBD2; CDR3 DNA: TGTGCCAGCAGCCTCCGGACTAGCGGCTACGAGCAGTACTTC; CDR3 protein: CASSLRTSGYEQYF
J gene: TRBJ2-1; clone size: .; V gene: TRBV7-2; D gene: .; CDR3 DNA: TGTGCCAGCAGCTTAAGTTTTAGTGAGCAGTTCTTC; CDR3 protein: CASSLSFSEQFF
J gene: TRBJ1-1; clone size: many; V gene: TRBV11-1; D gene: TRBD1; CDR3 DNA: TGTGCCAGCAGCTTGGGACAGGTTCCCACTGAAGCTTTCTTT; CDR3 protein: CASSLGQVPTEAFF
J gene: TRBJ1-2; clone size: .; V gene: TRBV3-1; D gene: .; CDR3 DNA: TGTGCCAGCAGCCAAGATTTGACAGCGAACTATGGCTACACCTTC; CDR3 protein: CASSQDLTANYGYTF
J gene: TRBJ2-5; clone size: few; V gene: TRBV7-3; D gene: TRBD1; CDR3 DNA: TGTGCCAGCAGCTTAGCGGGACAGGGTGAGGCGACCCAGTACTTC; CDR3 protein: CASSLAGQGEATQYF
J gene: TRBJ1-2; clone size: .; V gene: TRBV20-1; D gene: TRBD1; CDR3 DNA: TGCAGTGCTAGATCAGGGGGGCATGGCTACACCTTC; CDR3 protein: CSARSGGHGYTF
J gene: TRBJ2-1; clone size: .; V gene: TRBV14; D gene: .; CDR3 DNA: TGTGCCAGCAGCCGACTTTCCCCTCCATACAATGAGCAGTTCTTC; CDR3 protein: CASSRLSPPYNEQFF
J gene: TRBJ2-5; clone size: many; V gene: TRBV11-2; D gene: .; CDR3 DNA: TGTGCCAGCAACCCGGGACCGTACCAAGAGACCCAGTACTTC; CDR3 protein: CASNPGPYQETQYF
J gene: TRBJ2-7; clone size: few; V gene: TRBV9; D gene: .; CDR3 DNA: TGTGCCAGCAGCGTAGCTCCGGGGTACGAGCAGTACTTC; CDR3 protein: CASSVAPGYEQYF
J gene: TRBJ2-1; clone size: many; V gene: TRBV6-6; D gene: TRBD1; CDR3 DNA: TGTGCCAGCAGTCGGGACAGGGATAGAAATGAGCAGTTCTTC; CDR3 protein: CASSRDRDRNEQFF
J gene: TRBJ1-5; clone size: many; V gene: TRBV5-4; D gene: .; CDR3 DNA: TGTGCCAGCAGCTTTAAAGGTAGCAATCAGCCCCAGCATTTT; CDR3 protein: CASSFKGSNQPQHF
J gene: TRBJ1-3; clone size: .; V gene: TRBV15; D gene: .; CDR3 DNA: TGTGCCACCAAAAAGGGGCACTCTGGAAACACCATATATTTT; CDR3 protein: CATKKGHSGNTIYF
J gene: TRBJ1-1; clone size: few; V gene: TRBV12-3/TRBV12-4; D gene: .; CDR3 DNA: TGTGCCAGCAGCCTTTCTGAGGTAGGGAACACTGAAGCTTTCTTT; CDR3 protein: CASSLSEVGNTEAFF
J gene: TRBJ2-5; clone size: .; V gene: TRBV20-1; D gene: TRBD2; CDR3 DNA: TGCAGTGCTAGAGGTCTGGCGGGAGGGCAAGAGACCCAGTACTTC; CDR3 protein: CSARGLAGGQETQYF
J gene: TRBJ1-1; clone size: .; V gene: TRBV27; D gene: .; CDR3 DNA: TGTGCCAGCAGTTTATCAGGGACGGGAGAAGCTTTCTTT; CDR3 protein: CASSLSGTGEAFF
J gene: TRBJ2-3; clone size: .; V gene: TRBV4-1; D gene: TRBD1; CDR3 DNA: TGCGCCAGCAGCCCCGGACAGGGGGCTCGAAATACGCAGTATTTT; CDR3 protein: CASSPGQGARNTQYF
J gene: TRBJ1-1; clone size: .; V gene: TRBV7-6; D gene: .; CDR3 DNA: TGTGCCAGCAGCTTAGGAGGGGTGAACACTGAAGCTTTCTTT; CDR3 protein: CASSLGGVNTEAFF
J gene: TRBJ2-1; clone size: .; V gene: TRBV12-5; D gene: .; CDR3 DNA: TGTGCTAGTGGTTTTAGCGGTGGGATCTACAATGAGCAGTTCTTC; CDR3 protein: CASGFSGGIYNEQFF